These 12 T cell receptor beta chains came from one sample sequenced in a study of T-cell memory formation after mild COVID-19. TCRdb re-analysed the 5' RACE reads in MiXCR, keeping a single row per CDR3 protein. The sample carries 90,000 to 120,000 distinct CDR3 sequences, about an eighth recorded once. Sequencing was carried out using PBMCs or a T cell subset sorted from them (not recorded which). The receptor set was obtained from a man aged 18 to 29 who had mild COVID-19 (a few samples of this study predate the infection). Cell type and time point are not known.

This clonotype has just a few counts. This sequence joins TRBV4-1 and TRBJ2-3; D uncertain. From germline, CDR1 is MGHRA and CDR2 YSYEKL. Trimming took off 0 bases at V and 0 bases at J, with 7 bases between the two ends. This CDR3 is built from 15 residues. The CDR3 sequence is CASSQDPGSTDTQYF. DNA of the CDR3: TGCGCCAGCAGCCAAGACCCCGGGAGCACAGATACGCAGTATTTT.

This clonotype was seen more than once but under ten times. The chain has TRBV4-1 and TRBJ2-7; 7 bases line up with TRBD1. The CDR3 runs 15 residues. The V segment lost 1 base and the J segment 0 bases; nucleotides outside the gene matches: 3. Germline V gives CDR1 MGHRA, CDR2 YSYEKL. The CDR3 loop reads CASSQVGQSSYEQYF. The CDR3 region has the DNA TGCGCCAGCAGCCAAGTGGGACAGAGCTCCTACGAGCAGTACTTC.

The gene calls are TRBV7-6 and TRBJ1-1; D is undetermined. Germline lookup yields CDR1 SGHVS and CDR2 FNYEAQ. Trimming shortened V by 5 bases and J by 6 bases, and 13 bases separated the two germline ends. The CDR3 is 13 residues long. CDR3 residues: CASSLPEGPEAFF. In DNA, the CDR3 is TGTGCCAGCAGCCTACCGGAGGGCCCTGAAGCTTTCTTT.

This clonotype occurred a few times. The J gene is TRBJ1-1, the V gene TRBV9; 8 nucleotides align to TRBD1. V gave up 4 bases and J gave up 7 bases; unmatched junction bases: 15. This CDR3 has 16 amino acids. CDR1 is SGDLS and CDR2 is YYNGEE in the germline V gene. The CDR3 DNA is TGTGCCAGCAGCTCGGGTGGGACAGGATATCGAAATGAAGCTTTCTTT. This gives the protein CASSSGGTGYRNEAFF.

This clonotype was seen repeatedly, ten times or more. V and J are TRBV4-1 and TRBJ1-5; no clear D gene. V was trimmed by 1 base and J by 3 bases, leaving 7 bases between them. This CDR3 has 14 residues. CDR1 and CDR2 (germline): MGHRA, YSYEKL. The CDR3 reads CASSQGQSNQPQHF. The CDR3 DNA follows: TGCGCCAGCAGCCAAGGGCAGTCCAATCAGCCCCAGCATTTT.

The V and J genes are TRBV5-1 and TRBJ2-5; no firm D call. Per the germline V gene, CDR1 is SGHRS and CDR2 is YFSETQ. The CDR3 length is 12 residues. Deletions cut 0 bases from V and 5 bases from J, with 5 bases between. In nucleotides, the CDR3 is TGCGCCAGCAGCTTGGCCAAGGAGACCCAGTACTTC. It yields the protein CASSLAKETQYF.

This clonotype was observed a handful of times. The chain has TRBV6-4 and TRBJ2-3, with 10 bases matching TRBD2. The CDR3 loop spans 15 amino acids. CDR1 MRHNA and CDR2 SNTAGT come from the germline V gene. Germline trimming cut 3 bases from V and 5 bases from J; bases unmatched to any gene: 5. The DNA of the CDR3 is TGTGCCAGCAGTGAGCTAGCGGGGGAGATAGATACGCAGTATTTT. Its protein is CASSELAGEIDTQYF.

This sequence joins TRBV6-5 and TRBJ2-5; 10 bases are shared with TRBD2. This CDR3 is built from 14 residues. Germline V CDR1 and CDR2: MNHEY, SVGAGI. V lost 6 bases and J lost 5; bases outside the gene matches: 6. CDR3 bases: TGTGCCAGCAGAGCCGGGACTAGCGCGGAGACCCAGTACTTC. Its translation: CASRAGTSAETQYF.

This clonotype was recorded at least ten times. The V gene is TRBV7-2, the J gene TRBJ2-7, with no clear D. V was pared by 3 bases and J by 2 bases, with 8 bases between. In germline, CDR1 is SGHTA, CDR2 FQGNSA. The CDR3 contains 13 residues. CDR3 region: CASSFYAAYEQYF. The CDR3 DNA reads as TGTGCCAGCAGCTTCTACGCTGCCTACGAGCAGTACTTC.

The CDR3 sequence is CASSQDSGGTYEQYF. CDR3 coding DNA: TGCGCCAGCAGCCAAGATTCGGGGGGCACCTACGAGCAGTACTTC. The rearrangement uses TRBV4-1 and TRBJ2-7; a weak D match, TRBD2 (7 bases). V shed 0 bases and J shed 2 bases, with 11 bases lying between them. CDR1 and CDR2 (germline): MGHRA, YSYEKL. The CDR3 length is 15 residues.

This clonotype was seen a handful of times. CDR3 sequence: CASSPSGHSPLHF. The CDR3 bases are TGTGCCAGCAGCCCTTCAGGCCATTCACCCCTCCACTTT. The genes are TRBV7-9 and TRBJ1-6; D call uncertain. Germline V lookup: CDR1 SEHNR, CDR2 FQNEAQ (reference sequence). The CDR3 spans 13 residues. The germline V and J ends were trimmed by 5 bases and 8 bases, with 10 bases remaining between them.

This sequence joins TRBV6-5 and TRBJ2-1, with D possibly being TRBD1 (6 bases). The length of the CDR3 is 14 residues. Germline CDR1 reads MNHEY; CDR2 reads SVGAGI. Trimming cost V 2 bases and J 3 bases, with 8 bases left between them. CDR3 DNA: TGTGCCAGCAGTTACCGGGACATCTACAATGAGCAGTTCTTC. This gives the protein CASSYRDIYNEQFF.